This T cell receptor (beta chain) was identified in a study of CD8 T cells in Susac syndrome. A word on this clonotype: The antigen remains undetermined.

The V end lost 7 bases, the J end lost 2 bases, and 12 bases lay between the germline ends. This CDR3 is built from 13 residues. CDR1 is SQVTM and CDR2 is ANQGSEA in the germline V gene. Study observations and caveats: It was acknowledged in the study that the number of individuals who were included in its TCR sequencing and HLA analysis was relatively small.

Reverse transcription of roughly 0.45 to 1 ug RNA used random hexamers. The amplification used immunoSEQ multiplex PCR on TCR beta CDR3; it spanned 54 Vbeta and 13 Jbeta. TCRdb ran MiXCR on the immunoSEQ multiplex PCR reads and lists one entry per CDR3 protein. The sample includes roughly 200,000 distinct CDR3 sequences, about 94% of them seen just once. From blood CD8+ and CD4+ T cells, TCR beta sequences were generated. It was negative isolation that provided the CD8+ and CD4+ T cells, whereas TEMRA cells were enriched by FACS. The V gene is TRBV29-1, the J gene TRBJ1-3; a possible D gene is TRBD1 (5 bases). Material: CD4+ T cells from PBMCs. The TCR originated in a human donor in good health. CDR3: CSGRRVPGNTIYF. CDR3 nucleotides: TGCAGCGGGCGCAGGGTACCTGGAAACACCATATATTTT.